This TCR beta chain was sequenced in a study of blood T cells in healthy people across ages. Study-wide points: Getting older went along with TCR beta diversity per million T cells dropping roughly linearly.

Combining a sample-barcoded 5' primer with a J-beta primer mix, a second PCR ran for 7 to 11 cycles. Every cDNA molecule carried a tag from a template-switch adaptor bearing 12 random nucleotides. Via MiXCR, TCRdb re-called the 5' RACE reads, giving one row per CDR3 protein. Of 850,000 to 1,300,000 distinct CDR3 sequences listed, more than 40% are singletons. Caucasian individuals from Russia who were healthy and aged about 6 to 90 acted as donors. Researchers report isolating at least 7 million PBMCs per sample. This clonotype was counted a few times. The antigen remains undetermined. Sequencing was carried out using blood. This receptor was obtained from a woman aged 55 to 70 in good health.

In DNA, the CDR3 is TGTGCCTGGACCCCGATCGGGACGGATTATGGCTACACCTTC. Translation gives CAWTPIGTDYGYTF. The chain employs TRBV30 and TRBJ1-2; D perhaps matches TRBD1 (5 bases). V lost 4 bases and J lost 5, with 17 bases in between. This CDR3 region has 14 residues. Germline V gene lookup returns CDR1 GTSNPN and CDR2 SVGIG (reference sequence).